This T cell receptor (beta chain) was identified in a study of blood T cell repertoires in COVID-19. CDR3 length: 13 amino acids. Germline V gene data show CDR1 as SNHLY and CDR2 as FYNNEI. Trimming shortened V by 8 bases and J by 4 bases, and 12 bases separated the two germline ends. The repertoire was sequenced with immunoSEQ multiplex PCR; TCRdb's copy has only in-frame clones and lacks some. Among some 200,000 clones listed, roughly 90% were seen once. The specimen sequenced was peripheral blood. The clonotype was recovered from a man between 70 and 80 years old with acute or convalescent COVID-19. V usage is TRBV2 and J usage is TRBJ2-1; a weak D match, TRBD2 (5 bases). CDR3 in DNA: TGTGCCAGCGGTCTAGCAGATTACAATGAGCAGTTCTTC. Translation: CASGLADYNEQFF.